This T cell receptor beta chain was sequenced for a study of T cell responses to AZD1222 COVID-19 vaccine. Regarding the study as a whole: The number of AZD1222 recipients seropositive at baseline was only five to seven.

CDR3 length: 14 residues. Germline V gene data show CDR1 as LNHDA and CDR2 as SQIVND (reference sequence). V shed 5 bases and J shed 0 bases, with 8 bases lying between them. Concerning this clone: The antigen is undetermined.

The repertoire was sequenced with immunoSEQ multiplex PCR; TCRdb's copy has only in-frame clones and lacks some. This sample yields around 150,000 clones, of which around 89% are seen a single time; roughly 4% belongs to the top ten. The material was peripheral blood, obtained 28 days after the second AZD1222 dose. This receptor was obtained from an adult who received the AZD1222 COVID-19 vaccine. The chain joins TRBV19 to TRBJ1-5; the D is unclear. CDR3: CASSWGYSNQPQHF. CDR3 sequence (DNA): TGTGCCAGTAGTTGGGGATATAGCAATCAGCCCCAGCATTTT. Full variable domain (remainder filled in from reference TRBV19 and TRBJ1-5): DGGITQSPKYLFRKEGQNVTLSCEQNLNHDAMYWYRQDPGQGLRLIYYSQIVNDFQKGDIAEGYSVSREKKESFPLTVTSAQKNPTAFYLCASSWGYSNQPQHFGDGTRLSIL.